The T cell receptor beta chain under discussion was sequenced for a study of PD-1 blockade in classical Hodgkin lymphoma. Broader study findings: TCR diversity rose significantly by C4D1 in CD4+ but not CD8+ cells. Patients with an early start, nivolumab under 1 year after ASCT, were excluded. Complete responders' baseline diversity resembled that of newly diagnosed patients.

This CDR3 region has 12 residues. Germline lookup yields CDR1 MDHEN and CDR2 SYDVKM. Trimming removed 11 bases at V and 0 bases at J, with 8 bases between. All patients relapsed after autologous stem cell transplantation, and brentuximab vedotin exposure varied. Reported best responses ranged across complete response, partial response or progressive disease. Assay used: immunoSEQ multiplex PCR; TCRdb lists only in-frame clones, some missing. The sample contains around 20,000 clones, around 65% of which appear only once. Sample share makes this clone large. What it binds is unknown. The receptor was isolated from a human donor with classical Hodgkin lymphoma. The rearrangement links TRBV28 to TRBJ1-5; D not certain. The specimen was peripheral blood mononuclear cells (PBMCs), collected at baseline. CDR3 protein: CASRTSNQPQHF. The CDR3 DNA reads TGTGCCTCCCGGACTAGCAATCAGCCCCAGCATTTT.